The sequence of this TCR beta chain was determined in a study of blood T cells in healthy people across ages (dated by TCRdb to 2014 to 2015). Regarding the study in general: In model experiments, template switching captured about one uniquely barcoded TCR beta cDNA molecule for every two T cells. To track age-related changes in TCR beta repertoire diversity, the study relied on deep sequencing normalized with unique cDNA molecular identifiers. The donors were divided into four age groups: young (average around 15 years), middle-aged (approximately 42), aged (roughly 60) and long-lived (around 80). To avoid experimental bias, donors of different ages were spread randomly across the sequencing lanes. For two donors (one aged 18 to 29 and one aged 80 or older), the study analyzed two additional independent replicas of 1 million unique cDNA reads from the same blood draw. Overall results and qualifications from the work: Observed TCR beta diversity correlated strongly with the percentage of naive T cells measured by flow cytometry. The CMV infection status of donors was not known, potentially confounding age-related changes in expanded clonotypes. As age increased, observed TCR beta diversity per million T cells dropped in a roughly linear way, and a significant reduction was already evident by age 40. Conclusive comparison of naive and antigen-experienced compartments was prevented by the profiling of bulk unsorted PBMCs. Compared with the aged group, the long-lived group had more naive CD4+ T cells, fewer expanded clones and increased TCR diversity, a pattern suggesting age selection. Estimates of total diversity from one million sequenced T cells were regarded as lower bounds and underestimates.

This clonotype was found a few times. The specificity of this receptor is unknown. The record has no base qualities; no much larger clone is one base away. Donors were a few dozen systemically healthy Caucasian individuals from Russia aged roughly 6 to 90 years. Each donor gave ten milliliters of peripheral blood, drawn into EDTA-treated Vacutainer tubes. Ficoll-Paque density-gradient centrifugation was used to isolate PBMCs, with at least 6 million per sample. Trizol reagent was used to extract total RNA from PBMCs, with at least 6 micrograms per sample. The percentages of naive CD45RAhigh/CD27high T cells were determined by flow cytometry on a PBMC aliquot from every donor. Taken from the germline V gene, the CDR1 and CDR2 loops are SGHTA and FQGNSA. Counted from cysteine to phenylalanine, this CDR3 has 15 amino acids. The entry retains the CDR3 DNA only, 45 bases that are in frame from base 1. V has 5 bases trimmed and J has 5 bases trimmed; junction bases matching no gene number 9.

The method behind the library was 5' RACE. These reads were obtained on an Illumina HiSeq 2500. A second PCR of about 7 to 12 cycles was run with a J-beta primer mix and a sample-barcoded 5' primer. A unique molecular identifier was introduced onto each TCR beta cDNA molecule by a template-switch 5' adaptor carrying 12 random nucleotides. At least 2.5 million CDR3-containing paired-end reads were obtained from each sample. The Mint cDNA synthesis kit, primed by a TRBC-specific oligonucleotide, was used to synthesize first-strand cDNA from all RNA. Following uracil-DNA glycosylase treatment, a first 18-cycle PCR with universal primers M1SS and BC2_uni_R was performed on all cDNA. The authors processed their data as follows. For normalization, 1 million high-quality reads, each with a distinct molecular identifier, were randomly selected from each sample. Instead of being binned into consensus sequences, reads that shared molecular identifiers were thrown out. MiTCR, run with a Q25 quality threshold and the strictest error-elimination algorithm, handled CDR3 identification, clonotype clustering and error correction. A nonparametric unseen species model with Euler transformation was used to estimate lower-bound total TCR beta diversity. TCRdb passed the public sequencing reads through fastp at Q25 and MiXCR, retaining productive beta sequences. Duplicate CDR3 protein sequences are folded into a single record with the most common DNA and genes. These V and J calls derive from TCRdb rather than the authors' analysis. For this sample there are 800,000 or so distinct CDR3 sequences; around half appear just once. The top ten clonotypes cover less than 20% of the sample.

The source material was blood. The receptor chain draws on TRBV7-2 and TRBJ2-3; 8 nucleotides in the junction match TRBD1. The TCR sequence derives from an older man in good health. The DNA sequence is TGTGCCAGCAGCCCCCTCGGACAGGGTATAGATACGCAGTATTTT. The resulting protein is CASSPLGQGIDTQYF.